Below are 30 T cell receptor beta chains sequenced from a single sample in a study of tumor-infiltrating lymphocytes in primary liver carcinoma. Total RNA and DNA came together from approximately 20-30 mg of bulk tissue without cell sorting. The investigators made TCR beta cDNA from about 510 ng total RNA, using a constant-region primer. Libraries of TCR beta came from three nested multiplex PCR rounds with slightly modified ARM-PCR. A C-beta reverse primer and TRBV1-TRBV30 forward primers served in each of the first two PCR rounds, at roughly 10 cycles apiece. TCRdb fed the multiplex PCR reads into MiXCR, producing one record per CDR3 protein. The repertoire holds about 190,000 distinct CDR3 sequences, with over 80% as singletons. The sample consisted of tumor tissue from primary liver carcinoma. The receptors derive from a middle-aged man with primary liver carcinoma and hepatitis B virus infection.

For this clonotype: Since a much larger clone is just one base distant, this may be a read error. No conserved phenylalanine or tryptophan is present at the end of the CDR3, so a read error is the likely explanation. The chain combines TRBV7-3 with TRBJ2-3, with 7 bases that match TRBD2. CDR1 SGHTA and CDR2 FQGTGA come from the germline V gene. V shed 1 base and J 10 bases; nucleotides not matched to a gene: 8. The CDR3 has 14 amino acids. The CDR3 protein is CASSLKVPSGPQYL. As DNA, the CDR3 is TGTGCCAGCAGCTTAAAAGTCCCTAGCGGCCCGCAGTATCTT.

As regards this clonotype: Mismatch with germline at one junction end may stem from a read error. The genes are TRBV5-5 and TRBJ2-3; 8 bases line up with TRBD2. Germline V CDR1 and CDR2: SGHKS, YYEKEE (reference sequence). CDR3 length: 16 amino acids. In nucleotides, the CDR3 is TGTGCCAGTAGCTTGATAGCGGGAACCGCCACAGATATGCAGTATTTT. Its protein product is CASSLIAGTATDMQYF.

The V and J genes are TRBV12-3 or TRBV12-4 and TRBJ2-5; D perhaps matches TRBD1 (5 bases). The CDR3 covers 14 residues. V gave up 5 bases and J gave up 5 bases, with 15 bases separating them. This CDR3 is CASSPSVWGETQYF. DNA for the CDR3: TGTGCCAGCAGTCCCAGCGTGTGGGGCGAGACCCAGTACTTC.

Points on this clonotype: Mismatch with germline at one junction end may stem from a read error. The chain joins TRBV6-2 or TRBV6-3 to TRBJ2-7; 9 bases line up with TRBD2. This CDR3 has 15 residues. Germline values: CDR1 MNHEY, CDR2 SVGEGT. Written as DNA, the CDR3 is TGTGCTAGCTGTTACTCGGCGGGAGGGCAGAACGAGCAATACTTC. Translation gives CASCYSAGGQNEQYF.

Note on this clonotype: Because the CDR3 is missing its conserved closing phenylalanine or tryptophan, this is likely a read error. No DNA is shown, since the ends of the CDR3 on it are uncertain; the CDR3 is the one TCRdb lists. The V and J genes are TRBV12-3 or TRBV12-4 and TRBJ1-3. The CDR3 spans 12 residues, counting both ends. The CDR3 is CASRTTGNTLYI.

About this clonotype itself: This CDR3 fails to terminate in the conserved phenylalanine or tryptophan, so it likely reflects a read error. The V and J genes are TRBV6-6 and TRBJ1-2, with a weak D call TRBD1 (6 bases). This CDR3 spans 14 amino acids. Looked up from germline, CDR1 is MNHNY and CDR2 is SVGAGI (reference sequence). CDR3 DNA: TGTGTCAGCCGGCCTACGGGGGGCAGGGAAGGCTACACCCTC. It translates to CVSRPTGGREGYTL.

As regards this clonotype: Compared with germline, one end of the junction differs, possibly owing to a read error. This sequence joins TRBV5-4 and TRBJ2-1, with TRBD2 identical over 8 bases. The CDR3 contains 15 residues. Germline CDR1 reads SGHNT; CDR2 reads YYREEE (reference sequence). For the CDR3, the DNA is TGTACCAGCAATCTCGTCGGGGGGGGTTACAATGAGCAGTTCTTC. Amino acids: CTSNLVGGGYNEQFF. The full variable domain, in which reference TRBV5-4 and TRBJ2-1 provide the parts outside the CDR3, is ETGVTQSPTHLIKTRGQQVTLRCSSQSGHNTVSWYQQALGQGPQFIFQYYREEENGRGNFPPRFSGLQFPNYSSELNVNALELDDSALYLCTSNLVGGGYNEQFFGPGTRLTVL.

Concerning this clonotype itself: One junction end disagrees with the germline gene, perhaps due to a read error. CDR3 sequence reads: CASSIQVNIEAFF. The CDR3, as DNA: TGTGCCAGCAGTATCCAGGTGAACATTGAAGCTTTCTTT. This rearrangement joins TRBV6-6 to TRBJ1-1, with unresolved D. CDR3 size: 13 residues. The germline gives CDR1 MNHNY, CDR2 SVGAGI (reference sequence).

This clonotype was seen a handful of times. The conserved final phenylalanine or tryptophan is absent from the CDR3, which likely points to a read error. The gene calls are TRBV12-3 or TRBV12-4 and TRBJ2-5; TRBD2 might be the D (5 bases). This CDR3 spans 13 amino acids. V was pared by 2 bases and J by 8 bases, with 12 bases between. CDR3 sequence reads: CASSLIVGETQYL. The CDR3 region has the DNA TGTGCCAGCAGTTTAATAGTGGGAGAAACCCAGTACTTA.

Worth noting for this clonotype: Relative to the germline gene, one junction end is altered; a read error may explain this. The rearrangement joins TRBV24-1 to TRBJ1-1, with 7 bases lining up with TRBD1. Germline V gene lookup returns CDR1 KGHDR and CDR2 SFDVKD. The CDR3 totals 14 residues. CDR3 residues: CTTRDTGQDTESFF. In DNA form, the CDR3 reads TGTACCACCCGAGATACCGGACAGGACACTGAATCTTTCTTT.

The rearrangement uses TRBV29-1 and TRBJ2-7; 10 bases are a match to TRBD2. V lost 7 bases to trimming and J lost 7 bases; unmatched junction nucleotides: 13. The CDR3 is 14 residues long. Per the germline V gene, CDR1 is SQVTM and CDR2 is ANQGSEA. The CDR3 region has the DNA TGCAGCGCCGGGATTAGCGGGAGGTCTGGGGAGCAGTACTTC. As protein: CSAGISGRSGEQYF.

On this clonotype itself: The CDR3 does not end in the conserved phenylalanine or tryptophan, so this is likely a read error. This chain uses TRBV24-1 with TRBJ1-1; D gene uncertain. The CDR3 is made up of 14 amino acids. V gave up 9 bases and J gave up 1 base, with 14 bases separating them. The germline CDR1 and CDR2 sequences are KGHDR and SFDVKD. The CDR3 protein is CATRDTGKNTEAFL. CDR3 sequence (DNA): TGTGCCACCCGAGATACCGGAAAGAACACTGAAGCTTTCTTA.

This clonotype was seen repeatedly, ten times or more. The chain has TRBV12-3 or TRBV12-4 and TRBJ2-1; the D is unclear. V lost 5 bases to trimming and J lost 10 bases, with 21 bases between them. The CDR3 is made up of 15 amino acids. CDR3 nucleotides: TGTGCCAGCAGTAAGGGTACTTTACTTTGGGAAGAGCAGTTCTTC. This codes for CASSKGTLLWEEQFF.

A remark on this clonotype: Compared with germline, one end of the junction differs, possibly owing to a read error. The V gene is TRBV29-1, the J gene TRBJ2-2; 7 bases map to TRBD2. The CDR3 consists of 12 residues. CDR1 is SQVTM, CDR2 ANQGSEA, per germline. CDR3 loop: CSVPEGSGEMLF. In DNA form, the CDR3 reads TGCAGCGTGCCTGAGGGGAGCGGGGAGATGTTATTT.

In regard to this clonotype: The conserved phenylalanine or tryptophan is not found at the CDR3 terminus, so this likely reflects a read error. The DNA is omitted, as the CDR3 cannot be located on it reliably, and the CDR3 follows TCRdb's listing. V and J are TRBV12-3 or TRBV12-4 and TRBJ2-7; TRBD1, the D gene given by the table, was not confirmed from the DNA. The CDR3 is 13 residues long, ends included. CDR3 sequence reads: CASRRTGVYEQYI.

This clonotype was seen once. The conserved phenylalanine or tryptophan is not found at the CDR3 terminus, so this likely reflects a read error. The V and J genes are TRBV2 and TRBJ2-2, with a possible D match to TRBD1 (5 bases). The germline V gene encodes CDR1 SNHLY and CDR2 FYNNEI. Trimming took 6 bases from V and 0 from J, leaving 11 bases between them. The CDR3 contains 15 residues. The CDR3 DNA reads TGTGCCAGCAGCCCGACAGTCACGAACACCGGGGAGCTGTTTTCT. Amino acids: CASSPTVTNTGELFS.

Concerning this clonotype itself: At one end, the junction sequence differs from germline, possibly due to a read error. V and J are TRBV5-1 and TRBJ2-3; no clear D gene. The germline CDR1 and CDR2 sequences are SGHRS and YFSETQ. The CDR3 extends over 16 amino acids. CDR3 sequence (DNA): TGCGCCAGCAGCTTGGGACCAGATTGGAGCATAGATACGCAGTATTTT. Translation gives CASSLGPDWSIDTQYF.

Note on this clonotype: An end of the junction differs from the germline gene, which may be a read error. The chain uses TRBV6-1 and TRBJ2-7, with D possibly TRBD1 on 6 matching bases. Germline CDR1 MNHNS, CDR2 SASEGT. This CDR3 is built from 13 residues. CDR3 protein: CASTRTASYEQYF. CDR3 in DNA: TGTGCCAGCACCCGGACAGCTTCCTACGAGCAGTATTTC.

Remarks on this clonotype: An end of the junction does not agree with germline; a read error may underlie this. The V gene is TRBV29-1, the J gene TRBJ1-2; D is unclear. This CDR3 region has 13 residues. Germline values: CDR1 SQVTM, CDR2 ANQGSEA. The CDR3 DNA reads as TGTAGCATTGACGTAGGGCTTGTTAGAGGCTACACCTTC. Amino acid sequence: CSIDVGLVRGYTF.

The chain has TRBV18 and TRBJ1-1, with 8 bases identical to TRBD1. The germline V gene encodes CDR1 KGHSH and CDR2 LQKENI. With V trimmed by 4 bases and J by 5 bases, 0 bases remained unmatched. This CDR3 has 12 amino acids. CDR3 nucleotide sequence: TGTGCCAGCTCACGGACAGGGACTGAAGCTTTCTTT. Translation gives CASSRTGTEAFF.

Concerning this clonotype itself: The missing conserved phenylalanine or tryptophan at the end of this CDR3 makes a read error likely. The chain links TRBV11-2 to TRBJ2-1, with 11 bases lining up with TRBD2. The germline V gene has CDR1 SGHAT and CDR2 FQNNGV. The CDR3 is 16 residues long. The CDR3 loop is CPSSSGLAGLYNEQFI. CDR3 DNA: TGTCCCAGCAGCTCTGGACTAGCGGGTTTATACAATGAGCAGTTCATC.

On this clonotype: It is likely a read error, because the conserved phenylalanine at the end of the CDR3 is missing. CDR3 DNA sequence: TGTGTCAGCAGCTTAGCGGCCAGGGAGTCTTACGAGCAGTACTCC. It is translated as CVSSLAARESYEQYS. The chain links TRBV11-2 to TRBJ2-7; D possibly corresponds to TRBD2 (6 bases). This CDR3 has 15 residues. The germline CDR1 and CDR2 sequences are SGHAT and FQNNGV.

In its sample, this clonotype was seen a few times. A much larger clone is a single base away; this may be a read error. V gene TRBV6-6 combines with J gene TRBJ2-7; D ambiguous. Germline lookup yields CDR1 MNHNY and CDR2 SVGAGI (reference sequence). The CDR3 length is 15 residues. CDR3 coding DNA: TGTGCCAACAGTTTGCCCCAGGTCCCTACCTACGAGCAGTACTTC. Encoded protein: CANSLPQVPTYEQYF.

There are a few counts of this clonotype. The CDR3 sequence is CTTWHADTQYF. CDR3 bases: TGCACCACCTGGCATGCAGATACGCAGTATTTT. The rearrangement joins TRBV29-1 to TRBJ2-3; D is unresolved. The germline V gene has CDR1 SQVTM and CDR2 ANQGSEA. The CDR3 sequence is 11 residues long.

In regard to this clonotype: One end of the junction does not line up with germline, which may come from a read error. The chain has TRBV10-1 and TRBJ2-7; a weak D match, TRBD2 (5 bases). This CDR3 contains 15 residues. Germline CDR1 is WNHNN and CDR2 is SYGVQD (reference sequence). The CDR3 loop is CASSEVRGSPYEQYF. The CDR3 coding sequence is TGCGCCAGCAGTGAAGTCAGAGGGAGCCCCTACGAGCAGTACTTT.

With respect to this clonotype: A junction end diverges from the germline sequence, so it may reflect a read error. The V and J genes are TRBV4-2 and TRBJ2-2, with D perhaps given as TRBD1 or TRBD2 (5 bases each). Germline V CDR1 and CDR2: LGHNA, YNFKEQ. This CDR3 contains 15 residues. CDR3 sequence: CASSQDLAGQWELLF. For the CDR3, the DNA is TGTGCCAGCAGCCAAGATCTGGCAGGGCAATGGGAGCTGTTATTT.

On this clonotype itself: One junction end does not reproduce the germline sequence, and a read error may be involved. The genes are TRBV14 and TRBJ1-6; D uncertain. The CDR3 sequence is 15 residues long. Per germline, CDR1 SGHDN and CDR2 FVKESK. Here the CDR3 DNA reads TGTACCAGCAGCCAACTAGGCCGGACCGTCCAACCCCTCCACTTT. Translating gives CTSSQLGRTVQPLHF.

This clonotype was counted between two and nine times. The chain employs TRBV11-2 and TRBJ2-7; TRBD1 matches at 12 bases. The CDR3 is 16 amino acids. In germline, CDR1 is SGHAT, CDR2 FQNNGV. The CDR3 protein is CANSLEPGQGASEQYF. DNA for the CDR3: TGTGCTAACAGCTTAGAGCCGGGACAGGGGGCGAGTGAGCAGTACTTC.

CDR3 nucleotide sequence: TGTGCCAGTAGTCTCTCAATAAGCCTAAACACTGAAGCTTTCTTT. Translation gives CASSLSISLNTEAFF. The chain has TRBV19 and TRBJ1-1; D unresolved. The CDR3 totals 15 residues. Germline CDR1 reads LNHDA; CDR2 reads SQIVND (reference sequence). Trimming cost V 5 bases and J 2 bases, with 15 bases left between them.

Details on this clonotype: Since a much larger clone is just one base distant, this may be a read error. The chain links TRBV19 to TRBJ1-5; D is ambiguous. Trimming shortened V by 6 bases and J by 1 base, and 13 bases separated the two germline ends. The CDR3 sequence is 15 residues long. The germline V gene encodes CDR1 LNHDA and CDR2 SQIVND (reference sequence). The CDR3 protein is CASRPGIGSNQPQHF. The CDR3 bases are TGTGCCAGTAGACCTGGGATAGGCAGCAATCAGCCCCAGCATTTT.